These 7 T cell receptor beta chains share one sample of origin, sequenced in a study of cytomegalovirus exposure and HLA in healthy donors. The PCR had 60 Vbeta and 13 Jbeta primers. Profiling relied on immunoSEQ multiplex PCR, and the TCRdb table lists in-frame clones only, not all of them. The repertoire includes roughly 200,000 clones, roughly 9.4% of them detected once, and 1% to 1.5% sits in the top ten. Material: PBMCs. The receptors were sampled from a woman in her twenties or thirties in good health and CMV-seropositive.

This clone has more than one count but fewer than ten. The chain carries TRBV7-9 and TRBJ2-1, with 12 bases that match TRBD2. The CDR3 is 15 amino acids. Germline CDR1 is SEHNR and CDR2 is FQNEAQ (reference sequence). The ends lost 3 bases at V and 5 bases at J; junction bases unmatched: 2. The CDR3 DNA is TGTGCCAGCAGCTTTCTAGCGGGAGGGAACAATGAGCAGTTCTTC. Amino acids: CASSFLAGGNNEQFF.

This chain uses TRBV18 with TRBJ2-1; D perhaps matches TRBD2 (6 bases). CDR1 is KGHSH and CDR2 is LQKENI in the germline V gene. This CDR3 comprises 13 residues. The germline V and J ends were trimmed by 10 bases and 8 bases, with 18 bases remaining between them. CDR3 amino acids: CATRAGGPHEQFF. For the CDR3, the DNA is TGTGCCACCCGCGCCGGAGGGCCCCATGAGCAGTTCTTC.

This sequence joins TRBV6-5 and TRBJ2-6; no reliable D call. V was pared by 0 bases and J by 1 base, with 4 bases between. CDR1 and CDR2 from the germline V gene are MNHEY and SVGAGI. This CDR3 is 15 amino acids long. CDR3 residues: CASSYSYSGANVLTF. The CDR3 coding sequence is TGTGCCAGCAGTTACTCCTATTCTGGGGCCAACGTCCTGACTTTC.

J is TRBJ2-1 and V is TRBV2, with 10 bases that match TRBD2. CDR3 length: 15 residues. The germline CDR1 and CDR2 sequences are SNHLY and FYNNEI. V trimming: 0 bases; J trimming: 4 bases; junction bases outside the gene matches: 0. CDR3: CASSEATSGYNEQFF. CDR3 coding DNA: TGTGCCAGCAGTGAAGCGACTAGCGGGTACAATGAGCAGTTCTTC.

The V call is TRBV10-3, the J call TRBJ2-5; D unresolved. This CDR3 spans 13 amino acids. CDR1 and CDR2 from the germline V gene are ENHRY and SYGVKD. V shed 5 bases and J shed 5 bases, with 12 bases lying between them. The CDR3 sequence: CAISSAVRETQYF. The CDR3 DNA reads TGTGCCATCAGTTCTGCCGTCCGGGAGACCCAGTACTTC.

The chain is built from TRBV4-2 and TRBJ1-2; D is possibly TRBD1 (5 bases). The CDR3 is 17 amino acids. V was shortened by 0 bases and J by 5 bases, with 19 bases between the two germline ends. CDR1 is LGHNA and CDR2 is YNFKEQ in the germline V gene. CDR3 in DNA: TGTGCCAGCAGCCAAGAATCCAGGGAGGCCCAACTATATGGCTACACCTTC. Amino acids: CASSQESREAQLYGYTF.

The chain is built from TRBV7-6 and TRBJ2-1; 8 bases are shared with TRBD2. This CDR3 comprises 16 residues. With V trimmed by 6 bases and J by 2 bases, 9 bases remained unmatched. CDR1 and CDR2 (germline): SGHVS, FNYEAQ. The CDR3 DNA reads TGTGCCAGCAGACCCGGAGCGGGAGAAGCCTACAATGAGCAGTTCTTC. This gives the protein CASRPGAGEAYNEQFF.